Listed below are T cell receptor beta chains from one sample, sequenced in a study of human T cells and chemical hapten exposure. TCRdb re-called the RACE reads with MiXCR, one entry per CDR3 protein. The sample lists just over 350,000 distinct CDR3 sequences, 6% to 7% seen once, with about 5% in the top ten. This specimen consisted of whole blood, obtained in connection with sensitization to the hapten diphenylcyclopropenone (DPC). These receptors originate from a woman between 18 and 29 years old with alopecia areata. Some clones in this sample may be carry-over from other donors' samples. The CDR3 runs from the conserved cysteine through the conserved F or W.

j_call	v_call	cdr3_aa
TRBJ1-2	TRBV6-5	CASSYEGSYGYTF
TRBJ2-3	TRBV12-3/TRBV12-4	CASSFDRGGTDTQYF
TRBJ1-5	TRBV10-3	CAISERRAGTQPQHF
TRBJ1-5	TRBV12-5	CASGLELRGVQPQHF
TRBJ2-7	TRBV29-1	CSVVSSQGRFYEQYF
TRBJ2-7	TRBV10-3	CAISESSYEQYF
TRBJ1-2	TRBV7-9	CATVLNYGYTF
TRBJ1-3	TRBV7-2	CASSLKGSSGNTIYF
TRBJ2-6	TRBV12-3/TRBV12-4	CASSPGQGAYSGANVLTF
TRBJ2-2	TRBV6-5	CASSPGDSAYTGELFF
TRBJ2-2	TRBV14	CASSRQKAGELFF
TRBJ2-1	TRBV4-1	CASSQESQGYNEQFF
TRBJ1-6	TRBV4-1	CASSQTEYNSPLHF
TRBJ2-5	TRBV27	CASSTLGGEGTQYF
TRBJ1-2	TRBV6-5	CASSYGGGQAAEVYGYTF
TRBJ2-5	TRBV7-3	CASSSLAGGPAETQYF
TRBJ1-1	TRBV4-3	CASSQESQNTEAFF
TRBJ1-3	TRBV5-1	CASSEWDSTSGNTIYF
TRBJ2-3	TRBV6-1	CASSIISGGAPYTDTQYF
TRBJ1-5	TRBV21-1	CASSAEAGTDHFYSNQPQHF
TRBJ1-2	TRBV6-2/TRBV6-3	CASRGTVNYGYTF
TRBJ2-2	TRBV18	CASSHSRAVVTGELFF
TRBJ1-5	TRBV29-1	CSVVAGGNQPQHF
TRBJ1-3	TRBV12-3/TRBV12-4	CASSLTSSGNTIYF
TRBJ2-3	TRBV12-3/TRBV12-4	CASRRIQDTQYF
TRBJ1-1	TRBV25-1	CASSELYYTEAFF
TRBJ2-5	TRBV4-3	CASSPGTSGSRGETQYF
TRBJ2-5	TRBV2	CASTGDQETQYF
TRBJ1-5	TRBV3-1	CASSQARRGFNQPQHF
TRBJ1-1	TRBV12-3/TRBV12-4	CASSGAEAFF
TRBJ2-7	TRBV27	CATRGGPTYEQYF
TRBJ2-2	TRBV4-3	CASSQEPVDTTGELFF
TRBJ2-3	TRBV3-1	CASSPLTGEDTQYF
TRBJ2-3	TRBV4-3	CASSQEAQDTQYF
TRBJ1-1	TRBV20-1	CSARDPGTSTEAFF
TRBJ2-1	TRBV7-2	CASSSQGGGADEQFF
TRBJ2-5	TRBV6-5	CASSYSPGTVKETQYF
TRBJ2-7	TRBV24-1	CATPPPALNYEQYF
TRBJ2-1	TRBV10-3	CAISESRLAVYNEQFF
TRBJ2-3	TRBV19	CASETATDTQYF
TRBJ1-5	TRBV12-3/TRBV12-4	CASSFRSQPQHF
TRBJ1-5	TRBV7-2	CASSLGGRGGSNQPQHF
TRBJ2-3	TRBV5-4	CASSRGQLSTDTQYF
TRBJ2-5	TRBV29-1	CSVPGQIQETQYF
TRBJ1-2	TRBV19	CASSIDRENYGYTF